Ten or more counts support the clone carrying this TCR beta chain. The sample belongs to a study of HIV-infected patients and healthy controls. The repertoire came from unfractionated whole blood and reflected all unsorted peripheral T cells. With 2 bases clipped from V and 4 bases from J, the junction kept 3 bases outside the gene matches. CDR3 size: 14 residues. Germline CDR1 MDHEN, CDR2 SYDVKM. Reverse transcription used around 500 ng RNA and constant-region primers for alpha and beta. Alpha and beta chain libraries were made separately by chain-specific third strand synthesis with multiplexing indices. Each molecule carried a 12-nucleotide identifier made of two joined random hexamers added before amplification. TCRdb analysed the 5' RACE reads with MiXCR anew, one entry per CDR3 protein. The sample includes roughly 20,000 distinct CDR3 sequences, approximately 8.3% of them seen just once.

V and J are TRBV28 and TRBJ2-5; 8 bases are a match to TRBD2. Sequenced material: blood. This TCR was recovered from an adult in good health. The CDR3 nucleotides read TGTGCCAGCAGTTTACACGGGGGGGGAGAGACCCAGTACTTC. Amino acids: CASSLHGGGETQYF. Full variable domain (missing parts from reference TRBV28 and TRBJ2-5): DVKVTQSSRYLVKRTGEKVFLECVQDMDHENMFWYRQDPGLGLRLIYFSYDVKMKEKGDIPEGYSVSREKKERFSLILESASTNQTSMYLCASSLHGGGETQYFGPGTRLLVL.